Listed here are 21 T cell receptor beta chains from one sample, sequenced in a study of blood T cells in healthy people across ages. A second PCR, run for roughly 7 to 11 cycles, used a sample-barcoded 5' primer plus a J-beta primer mix. TCRdb called the 5' RACE reads again in MiXCR, with one record for every CDR3 protein. This table has more than 1,400,000 distinct CDR3 sequences, roughly 40% appearing once. Sequenced material: blood. Source of these receptors: a woman in her late teens or twenties in good health.

The rearrangement links TRBV7-2 to TRBJ2-7, with D possibly being TRBD2 (7 bases). Trimming took off 4 bases at V and 2 bases at J, with 18 bases between the two ends. Germline CDR1 SGHTA, CDR2 FQGNSA. This CDR3 is built from 16 residues. For the CDR3, the DNA is TGTGCCAGCAGCTCGAGGGGGGGGCGGGTCGCCTACGAGCAGTACTTC. It is translated as CASSSRGGRVAYEQYF.

The V gene is TRBV7-9, the J gene TRBJ1-2; D remains ambiguous. V was clipped by 1 base and J by 7 bases, with 7 bases between them. This CDR3 comprises 12 residues. Germline values: CDR1 SEHNR, CDR2 FQNEAQ (reference sequence). The CDR3 here is CASSLVSGGYTF. The CDR3 DNA is TGTGCCAGCAGCTTAGTATCGGGTGGCTACACCTTC.

The V gene is TRBV10-3, the J gene TRBJ2-7; tentatively, D is TRBD1 (6 bases). Trimming left V 10 bases short and J 0 bases short, with 13 bases between. This CDR3 region has 13 residues. Germline lookup yields CDR1 ENHRY and CDR2 SYGVKD. The CDR3 DNA reads as TGTGCCACCCGACAGGTGAGCTCCTACGAGCAGTACTTC. Translating it yields CATRQVSSYEQYF.

This clonotype has a handful of counts. The rearrangement joins TRBV7-8 to TRBJ2-1; D possibly corresponds to TRBD2 (5 bases). CDR1 and CDR2 from the germline V gene are SGHVS and FQNEAQ. The CDR3 runs to 12 residues. The V gene lost 5 bases and the J gene lost 15 bases, with 17 bases spanning the gap. Here the CDR3 DNA reads TGTGCCAGCAGCCGAGACTACTGCGGGCCGTTCTTC. This gives the protein CASSRDYCGPFF.

This chain connects TRBV7-2 to TRBJ2-1; 11 bases are shared with TRBD2. Germline-derived CDR1 and CDR2 are SGHTA and FQGNSA. The trim removed 5 bases at V and 6 bases at J, leaving 6 bases unmatched. CDR3 length: 15 residues. This chain's CDR3 is CASSRTSGFSNEQFF. The CDR3 DNA reads as TGTGCCAGCAGCCGGACTAGCGGGTTTAGCAATGAGCAGTTCTTC. The variable domain in full, with the rest retrieved from reference TRBV7-2 and TRBJ2-1, is GAGVSQSPSNKVTEKGKDVELRCDPISGHTALYWYRQSLGQGLEFLIYFQGNSAPDKSGLPSDRFSAERTGGSVSTLTIQRTQQEDSAVYLCASSRTSGFSNEQFFGPGTRLTVL.

This clonotype turned up a few times. The gene calls are TRBV30 and TRBJ1-2, with D perhaps TRBD1 (5 bases). Germline V gene lookup returns CDR1 GTSNPN and CDR2 SVGIG (reference sequence). The CDR3 contains 15 residues. Trimming removed 4 bases from V and 0 bases from J, with 15 bases in between. The CDR3 nucleotides are TGTGCCTGGACTTCCGGGGCACAGACTAACTATGGCTACACCTTC. This encodes CAWTSGAQTNYGYTF.

This clonotype was counted between two and nine times. V and J are TRBV18 and TRBJ1-2, with no clear D. The length of the CDR3 is 15 residues. Trimming took off 5 bases at V and 0 bases at J, with 13 bases between the two ends. The V gene's germline CDR1 is KGHSH and CDR2 LQKENI. The CDR3 DNA reads TGTGCCAGCTCAGAACAGCCGGGAACTAACTATGGCTACACCTTC. As protein: CASSEQPGTNYGYTF.

This chain links TRBV12-3 or TRBV12-4 with TRBJ1-5, with D uncertain. V lost 5 bases and J lost 3, with 14 bases in between. The CDR3 extends over 15 amino acids. CDR3 DNA: TGTGCCAGCAGTCAGGACGGGAGTTTCAATCAGCCCCAGCATTTT. Its translation: CASSQDGSFNQPQHF.

V and J are TRBV4-1 and TRBJ2-7, with 7 bases fitting TRBD2. The CDR3 totals 15 residues. CDR1 MGHRA and CDR2 YSYEKL come from the germline V gene. Trimming removed 1 base from V and 2 bases from J; junction bases left unmatched: 5. The CDR3 DNA follows: TGCGCCAGCAGCCAAGGGGGGGGTTTGGCCTACGAGCAGTACTTC. Translation: CASSQGGGLAYEQYF.

This clonotype was recorded a few times. The chain joins TRBV7-2 to TRBJ1-6; the match to TRBD1 covers 7 bases. V dropped 11 bases and J dropped 0; count of bases not matched to a gene: 10. The length of the CDR3 is 16 residues. Germline CDR1 reads SGHTA; CDR2 reads FQGNSA. The CDR3 region has the DNA TGTGCCGGTCGGACAGGACTAAGCTCCTATAATTCACCCCTCCACTTT. This translates into CAGRTGLSSYNSPLHF.

This chain connects TRBV28 to TRBJ2-5, with 9 bases matching TRBD1. The germline V gene has CDR1 MDHEN and CDR2 SYDVKM. CDR3 length: 15 amino acids. With 5 bases clipped from V and 4 bases from J, the junction kept 8 bases outside the gene matches. The CDR3, as DNA: TGTGCCAGCAGTACCCCGGGACAGGGAGCAGAGACCCAGTACTTC. Translating it yields CASSTPGQGAETQYF.

The rearrangement joins TRBV2 to TRBJ2-5, with D unclear. V was shortened by 6 bases and J by 5 bases, with 10 bases between the two germline ends. The V gene's germline CDR1 is SNHLY and CDR2 FYNNEI. The CDR3 has 12 amino acids. The CDR3 protein is CASRKTTETQYF. In DNA form, the CDR3 reads TGTGCCAGCAGGAAGACCACTGAGACCCAGTACTTC.

This clonotype was counted ten times or more. This chain uses TRBV7-2 with TRBJ2-1, with D perhaps given as TRBD1 or TRBD2 (5 bases each). Germline V lookup: CDR1 SGHTA, CDR2 FQGNSA. Trimming pared 5 bases from V and 7 bases from J, leaving 15 bases between. This CDR3 comprises 14 residues. The CDR3 sequence: CASSPGRSSNEQFF. The CDR3 DNA reads as TGTGCCAGCAGCCCGGGACGCAGCTCTAATGAGCAGTTCTTC. Full variable domain (rest looked up from reference TRBV7-2 and TRBJ2-1): GAGVSQSPSNKVTEKGKDVELRCDPISGHTALYWYRQSLGQGLEFLIYFQGNSAPDKSGLPSDRFSAERTGGSVSTLTIQRTQQEDSAVYLCASSPGRSSNEQFFGPGTRLTVL.

The chain employs TRBV28 and TRBJ2-2, with TRBD1 as a possible D gene (5 bases). The CDR3 runs to 14 residues. CDR1 is MDHEN, CDR2 SYDVKM, per germline. V lost 7 bases to trimming and J lost 1 base, with 10 bases between them. The CDR3 DNA follows: TGTGCCAGCACCGATGACAGGAACACCGGGGAGCTGTTTTTT. It codes for CASTDDRNTGELFF.

Written as DNA, the CDR3 is TGCAGTGCTAAAAGACAGGGTATAAGCACAGATACGCAGTATTTT. This encodes CSAKRQGISTDTQYF. This rearrangement joins TRBV20-1 to TRBJ2-3, with 7 bases identical to TRBD1. The CDR3 totals 15 residues. CDR1 is DFQATT, CDR2 SNEGSKA, per germline (reference sequence). V shed 4 bases and J 0 bases; nucleotides not matched to a gene: 7.

This clonotype was seen only a few times. The chain recombines TRBV4-1 with TRBJ1-6; D remains unclear. The ends were cut back, 1 base at V and 4 bases at J, with 8 bases in the middle. The CDR3 loop spans 15 amino acids. Germline lookup yields CDR1 MGHRA and CDR2 YSYEKL. The CDR3 is CASSQGSEYNSPLHF. CDR3 in DNA: TGCGCCAGCAGCCAAGGGTCGGAGTATAATTCACCCCTCCACTTT.

This chain connects TRBV28 to TRBJ2-5; 15 positions match TRBD2. This CDR3 has 16 amino acids. CDR1 and CDR2 (germline): MDHEN, SYDVKM. V was clipped by 6 bases and J by 4 bases; unmatched bases: 6. CDR3 loop: CASRRTSGGVRETQYF. The CDR3 nucleotides are TGTGCCAGCAGGCGGACTAGCGGGGGGGTTCGAGAGACCCAGTACTTC.

At least ten counts were recorded for this clonotype. The gene calls are TRBV7-2 and TRBJ2-7, with TRBD2 matching over 10 bases. The CDR3 extends over 15 amino acids. Losses at the gene ends were 5 bases for V and 0 bases for J; bases not matched to a gene: 4. CDR1 and CDR2 from the germline V gene are SGHTA and FQGNSA. The CDR3 DNA reads TGTGCCAGCAGCCTACTAGCGGGACCCTCCTACGAGCAGTACTTC. Protein: CASSLLAGPSYEQYF.

V is TRBV20-1 and J is TRBJ1-5; tentative D call: TRBD1 (5 bases). The CDR3 has 13 residues. V lost 3 bases and J 6 bases, leaving 12 bases between the germline ends. The germline V gene has CDR1 DFQATT and CDR2 SNEGSKA (reference sequence). CDR3 loop: CSARIGGGQPQHF. The CDR3 nucleotides are TGCAGTGCTAGGATTGGGGGGGGTCAGCCCCAGCATTTT.

Only a few counts were recorded for this clonotype. The chain is built from TRBV6-8 and TRBJ2-1; TRBD2 matches 10 bases. Germline trimming cut 2 bases from V and 10 bases from J; bases unmatched to any gene: 20. The length of the CDR3 is 19 residues. Germline values: CDR1 MNHGY, CDR2 SAAAGT. The CDR3: CASSYTTDQSGRVNGEQFF. CDR3 DNA: TGTGCCAGCAGTTACACAACGGACCAAAGCGGGAGGGTCAATGGAGAGCAGTTCTTC.

This clonotype has more than one count but fewer than ten. CDR3 nucleotides: TGTGCCAGCAGTACCCTATGGGTTGTCCACGAGCAGTACTTC. Translating gives CASSTLWVVHEQYF. The gene calls are TRBV28 and TRBJ2-7; D not certain. The V gene's germline CDR1 is MDHEN and CDR2 SYDVKM. There are 14 residues in the CDR3. V was pared by 5 bases and J by 5 bases, with 16 bases between.